This note documents a single T cell receptor (beta chain) sequence. Its cognate antigen is unknown. Production of TCR cDNA was by 5'RACE template switching, which also added a universal primer site and UMIs. MiXCR, applied by TCRdb to the 5' RACE reads, yields one record per CDR3 protein. This sample yields approximately 580,000 distinct CDR3 sequences, of which about a sixth are seen a single time; approximately 15% belongs to the top ten. The data stem from a study of T cells after yellow fever vaccination. About the research overall: Preparation of the low-cell-number fractions used SMART-Seq v4 Ultra Low Input. Study results and limitations: Contamination of FACS-sorted repertoires by abundant clonotypes from the bulk population could occur.

This CDR3 is 15 amino acids long. J lost 7 bases, V lost 2 bases, and 6 bases had no gene match. Germline assignment: CDR1 LGHDT and CDR2 YNNKEL (reference sequence). The V and J genes are TRBV3-1 and TRBJ2-1, with TRBD1 matching 9 bases. The sample consisted of PBMCs, taken roughly 5 days after the first yellow fever vaccination. The clonotype originates from a young man who received the YFV17D yellow fever vaccine. The chain's CDR3 is CASSQNPGQGNEQFF. CDR3 bases: TGTGCCAGCAGCCAAAACCCGGGACAGGGAAATGAGCAGTTCTTC.